The TCR beta chain under discussion was sequenced for a study of T cell responses to AZD1222 COVID-19 vaccine. Study results and caveats: After two AZD1222 doses, spike-specific TCR breadth and depth rose versus day 0. CD4 TCRs linked to vaccination spanned spike, dominating at 160-218 and 743-854. None of the repertoires were sampled until the peak T cell response had passed.

The ends were cut back, 1 base at V and 5 bases at J, with 13 bases in the middle. Germline-derived CDR1 and CDR2 are SGHTA and FQGNSA. The CDR3 is 15 amino acids. In the case of this clone: The antigen is undetermined.

The repertoire was sequenced with immunoSEQ multiplex PCR; TCRdb's copy has only in-frame clones and lacks some. The table has about 160,000 clones, about nine tenths seen once. V is TRBV7-2 and J is TRBJ2-3; no clear D gene. Source: peripheral blood, taken on day 0 of AZD1222 vaccination. The sequence came from an adult in good health. The CDR3 nucleotides read TGTGCCAGCAGCTTAGTATCTGCCGGGCAAGATACGCAGTATTTT. Translated: CASSLVSAGQDTQYF. The whole variable domain, remainder taken from reference TRBV7-2 and TRBJ2-3, is GAGVSQSPSNKVTEKGKDVELRCDPISGHTALYWYRQSLGQGLEFLIYFQGNSAPDKSGLPSDRFSAERTGGSVSTLTIQRTQQEDSAVYLCASSLVSAGQDTQYFGPGTRLTVL.